These T cell receptor beta chains were read from a single sample in a study of T cell repertoires in cytomegalovirus infection. No antigen has been identified for these receptors. TCRdb re-analysed the reads in MiXCR, keeping a single row per CDR3 protein. The table includes 750,000 to 900,000 distinct CDR3 sequences, 25% to 35% detected once. The input for sequencing was cultured CD8+ T cells from PBMCs, taken from culture after CMV antigen stimulation. These receptors all stem from a human donor in good health (CMV status not recorded). Some clones in this sample may be carry-over from other donors' samples. Each CDR3 is given with its conserved first and last residue. D genes are given only for firm matches. Expanded clones get a size class; other rows say once, few or many, or leave the size out.

D: .; J: TRBJ1-3; size: few; V: TRBV12-3/TRBV12-4; DNA: TGTGCCAGCAGTTATGACAGGACCGGAAACACCATATATTTT; CDR3: CASSYDRTGNTIYF
D: .; J: TRBJ1-1; size: many; V: TRBV12-3/TRBV12-4; DNA: TGTGCCAGCAGCTTAGGAGGGGTCGAAGCTTTCTTT; CDR3: CASSLGGVEAFF
D: .; J: TRBJ1-1; size: .; V: TRBV5-1; DNA: TGCGCCAGCAGCCCCCTCGCCGGGGGCTTTGTTGACACTGAAGCTTTCTTT; CDR3: CASSPLAGGFVDTEAFF
D: .; J: TRBJ2-4; size: many; V: TRBV6-1; DNA: TGTGCCAGCAGTGGAAGGCAGGGTTCGGTCAAAAACATTCAGTACTTC; CDR3: CASSGRQGSVKNIQYF
D: .; J: TRBJ2-3; size: .; V: TRBV27; DNA: TGTGCCAGTACGACCGGGACCCTTAGCACAGATACGCAGTATTTT; CDR3: CASTTGTLSTDTQYF
D: .; J: TRBJ2-5; size: .; V: TRBV27; DNA: TGTGCCAGCAGTTTGGGTTATGGGGGTCGAGAGACCCAGTACTTC; CDR3: CASSLGYGGRETQYF
D: .; J: TRBJ1-1; size: once; V: TRBV7-6; DNA: TGTGCCAGCAGCCCCATGGGCGCGGACACTGAAGCTTTCTTT; CDR3: CASSPMGADTEAFF
D: .; J: TRBJ2-3; size: many; V: TRBV7-8; DNA: TGTGCCAGCAGCTGGGTGGGTCTAGGCACAGATACGCAGTATTTT; CDR3: CASSWVGLGTDTQYF
D: TRBD2; J: TRBJ2-5; size: .; V: TRBV5-6; DNA: TGTGCCAGCAGCTTCGGGAGGGTACAAGAGACCCAGTACTTC; CDR3: CASSFGRVQETQYF
D: TRBD1; J: TRBJ2-5; size: few; V: TRBV7-8; DNA: TGTGCCAGCAGAACGCCCGGGACAGGGGGCTTGGAGACCCAGTACTTC; CDR3: CASRTPGTGGLETQYF
D: .; J: TRBJ1-1; size: .; V: TRBV27; DNA: TGTGCCAGCAGTTGGGGGACCGGAGGCCCAAAAGCTTTCTTT; CDR3: CASSWGTGGPKAFF
D: .; J: TRBJ2-1; size: many; V: TRBV7-7; DNA: TGTGCTAGCAGCTTAGCGGACTCTCGGGTGCCCAGCTCCTACAATGAGCAGTTCTTC; CDR3: CASSLADSRVPSSYNEQFF
D: .; J: TRBJ2-2; size: few; V: TRBV19; DNA: TGTGCCAGTAGCAACAGGGACGCGAACACCGGGGAGCTGTTTTTT; CDR3: CASSNRDANTGELFF
D: .; J: TRBJ2-1; size: many; V: TRBV2; DNA: TGTGCCAGCAGTGAATCGCAGGCGCCGCTTGTGTATGAGCAGTTCTTC; CDR3: CASSESQAPLVYEQFF
D: TRBD1; J: TRBJ1-2; size: .; V: TRBV19; DNA: TGTGCCAGCCGACAGGGAATTAACTATGGCTACACCTTC; CDR3: CASRQGINYGYTF
D: .; J: TRBJ2-3; size: many; V: TRBV7-9; DNA: TGTGCCAGCAGCTTAAGGGGAGATATACAGGGATGGAGCACAGATACGCAGTATTTT; CDR3: CASSLRGDIQGWSTDTQYF
D: .; J: TRBJ1-5; size: few; V: TRBV6-1; DNA: TGTGCCAGCAGTGAAGGAGGGGGGGGGCCCCAGCATTTT; CDR3: CASSEGGGGPQHF
D: TRBD1; J: TRBJ1-6; size: few; V: TRBV28; DNA: TGTGCCAGCAGGACTCACAGGGGAGTCAATTCACCCCTCCACTTT; CDR3: CASRTHRGVNSPLHF
D: .; J: TRBJ1-2; size: .; V: TRBV12-3/TRBV12-4; DNA: TGTGCCAGCAGTTCGACACCTTACTATGGCTACACCTTC; CDR3: CASSSTPYYGYTF
D: .; J: TRBJ1-6; size: .; V: TRBV27; DNA: TGTGCCAGCAGTTCATCCCCTAATTCACCCCTCCACTTT; CDR3: CASSSSPNSPLHF
D: .; J: TRBJ2-1; size: many; V: TRBV7-6; DNA: TGTGCCAGCAGCTTAGGGGGATCGGAGTTCTTC; CDR3: CASSLGGSEFF
D: .; J: TRBJ1-2; size: .; V: TRBV28; DNA: TGTGCCAGCAGTTTCTCCCCCCTCTATGGCTACACCTTC; CDR3: CASSFSPLYGYTF
D: TRBD1; J: TRBJ1-4; size: .; V: TRBV2; DNA: TGTGCCAGCAGCCAACAGGGGCCTAATGAAAAACTGTTTTTT; CDR3: CASSQQGPNEKLFF
D: .; J: TRBJ1-2; size: .; V: TRBV12-5; DNA: TGTGCTAGTGGTTTGACAGCCCCCTATGGCTACACCTTC; CDR3: CASGLTAPYGYTF
D: TRBD1; J: TRBJ1-1; size: .; V: TRBV7-9; DNA: TGTGCCAGCAGCCTAAAGACAGGGGGCGCAGATACTGAAGCTTTCTTT; CDR3: CASSLKTGGADTEAFF
D: .; J: TRBJ2-3; size: few; V: TRBV4-3; DNA: TGCGCCAGCAGCCAAGACTTGGGGGGCCTGACAGATACGCAGTATTTT; CDR3: CASSQDLGGLTDTQYF
D: .; J: TRBJ1-1; size: .; V: TRBV4-3; DNA: TGCGCCAGCAGCCGTGGCCAGGGTATTACTGAAGCTTTCTTT; CDR3: CASSRGQGITEAFF
D: .; J: TRBJ1-4; size: .; V: TRBV4-1; DNA: TGCGCCAGCAGCCACGTAACCGGGACACTTCGCACAACTAATGAAAAACTGTTTTTT; CDR3: CASSHVTGTLRTTNEKLFF
D: TRBD1; J: TRBJ2-4; size: .; V: TRBV15; DNA: TGTGCCACCAGCAGTTACCTTGGACAGGGCCCCGATAGGAACATTCAGTACTTC; CDR3: CATSSYLGQGPDRNIQYF
D: .; J: TRBJ2-1; size: .; V: TRBV6-1; DNA: TGTGCCAGCGGCGGGACAGCACGGACATACAATGAGCAGTTCTTC; CDR3: CASGGTARTYNEQFF
D: .; J: TRBJ2-1; size: few; V: TRBV28; DNA: TGTGCCAGCAGTTTAGAGAGGATCTCCTACAATGAGCAGTTCTTC; CDR3: CASSLERISYNEQFF
D: .; J: TRBJ1-3; size: few; V: TRBV4-3; DNA: TGCGCCAGCAGCCAAGAGATGATCTACTCTGGAAACACCATATATTTT; CDR3: CASSQEMIYSGNTIYF
D: .; J: TRBJ2-3; size: .; V: TRBV7-8; DNA: TGTGCCAGCAGCTTAGATGTGGGCAATCAGCCCCAGTATTTT; CDR3: CASSLDVGNQPQYF
D: .; J: TRBJ2-5; size: .; V: TRBV27; DNA: TGTGCCAGCACCTCAACTCTGGGGGGTGGGGAGACCCAGTACTTC; CDR3: CASTSTLGGGETQYF
D: .; J: TRBJ2-1; size: few; V: TRBV19; DNA: TGTGCCAGTACCACTACAGGGGGGGGTAGTAATGAGCAGTTCTTC; CDR3: CASTTTGGGSNEQFF
D: .; J: TRBJ2-1; size: few; V: TRBV6-2/TRBV6-3; DNA: TGTGCCAGCTCCGTGGACAGAACCTACAATGAGCAGTTCTTC; CDR3: CASSVDRTYNEQFF
D: .; J: TRBJ2-1; size: few; V: TRBV28; DNA: TGTGCCAGCAGCACCGTCGGGGGGCTAGCCTACAATGAGCAGTTCTTC; CDR3: CASSTVGGLAYNEQFF
D: .; J: TRBJ1-2; size: few; V: TRBV28; DNA: TGTGCCAGCAGCCTTAGCCCTACAGGGACTCGGGACTATGGCTACACCTTC; CDR3: CASSLSPTGTRDYGYTF
D: .; J: TRBJ2-5; size: .; V: TRBV7-4; DNA: TGTGCCAGCAGCTACCCGGACTACCGCCAAGAGACCCAGTACTTC; CDR3: CASSYPDYRQETQYF
D: .; J: TRBJ1-2; size: .; V: TRBV6-1; DNA: TGTGCCAGCACCCTACCGAAAGGGACAAGGTGGGGCTACACCTTC; CDR3: CASTLPKGTRWGYTF
D: .; J: TRBJ2-2; size: .; V: TRBV7-9; DNA: TGTGCCAGCAGCCATCCCGGGACAACGAACACCGGGGAGCTGTTTTTT; CDR3: CASSHPGTTNTGELFF
D: TRBD1; J: TRBJ1-2; size: few; V: TRBV6-6; DNA: TGTGCCAGCAGTTACGAGACAGGGAATGGCTACACCTTC; CDR3: CASSYETGNGYTF
D: .; J: TRBJ2-7; size: few; V: TRBV28; DNA: TGTGCCAGCAGTCCCCCCGGGAGCTTGTACGAGCAGTACTTC; CDR3: CASSPPGSLYEQYF
D: .; J: TRBJ1-2; size: .; V: TRBV6-2/TRBV6-3; DNA: TGTGCCAGCAGCCCTGAACAGAATTATGGCTACACCTTC; CDR3: CASSPEQNYGYTF
D: .; J: TRBJ1-1; size: .; V: TRBV14; DNA: TGTGCCAGCAGCCCCTTACAGGGCGCGGACCACGAAGCTTTCTTT; CDR3: CASSPLQGADHEAFF